This is a list of T cell receptor beta chains from one sample in a study of blood T cell repertoires in COVID-19. Produced via immunoSEQ multiplex PCR; TCRdb's table is partial and in-frame only. Of some 190,000 clones listed, approximately 80% were seen once; the top ten hold around an eighth. The sample consisted of PBMCs or T cells enriched from blood (not recorded which). These receptors all stem from a man aged 60 to 75 who had been exposed to COVID-19. CDR3s include the opening cysteine and the closing phenylalanine or tryptophan. Fields, in order: V gene, clone size, D gene, J gene, CDR3 protein, CDR3 DNA. The D gene is left open where the match is weak. Size tells how often a clone was seen (once, few, many) or the class of an expanded clone, and some rows leave it out.

TRBV14	-	-	TRBJ1-6	CASSQAGPSPLHF	TGTGCCAGCAGCCAAGCCGGTCCTTCACCCCTCCACTTT
TRBV6-4	-	TRBD2	TRBJ2-1	CASSDSGRAGVYNEQFF	TGTGCCAGCAGTGACTCCGGCCGTGCGGGAGTCTACAATGAGCAGTTCTTC
TRBV5-1	-	-	TRBJ2-7	CASSLAAANEQYF	TGCGCCAGCAGCTTGGCCGCAGCGAACGAGCAGTACTTC
TRBV25-1	-	-	TRBJ2-7	CASSPLGGPTEQYF	TGTGCCAGCAGCCCCTTAGGGGGTCCCACCGAGCAGTACTTC
TRBV6-5	-	TRBD1	TRBJ2-5	CASGQGDRETQYF	TGTGCCAGCGGACAGGGGGATCGGGAGACCCAGTACTTC
TRBV9	-	TRBD1	TRBJ2-1	CASSSGQGPYNEQFF	TGTGCCAGCAGCTCGGGACAGGGGCCCTACAATGAGCAGTTCTTC
TRBV11-3	few	-	TRBJ1-2	CASSLLQGDGYTF	TGTGCCAGCAGCTTACTACAGGGAGATGGCTACACCTTC
TRBV19	-	TRBD1	TRBJ1-5	CASSPTRTGGRYSNQPQHF	TGTGCCAGTAGTCCTACACGGACAGGGGGTCGTTATAGCAATCAGCCCCAGCATTTT
TRBV29-1	-	TRBD2	TRBJ2-7	CSVSSGSSYEQYF	TGCAGCGTTTCTAGCGGTAGCTCCTACGAGCAGTACTTC
TRBV7-8	-	TRBD1	TRBJ2-5	CASSLAAGQGSETQYF	TGTGCCAGCAGCCTAGCGGCAGGACAGGGGTCAGAGACCCAGTACTTC
TRBV6-5	-	-	TRBJ2-1	CASSRDKVFNEQFF	TGTGCCAGCAGTAGGGACAAAGTTTTCAATGAGCAGTTCTTC
TRBV19	-	TRBD1	TRBJ1-5	CASRGGQSPNQPQHF	TGTGCCAGTAGGGGGGGACAGTCGCCCAATCAGCCCCAGCATTTT
TRBV28	-	-	TRBJ1-1	CASSLSGVNTEAFF	TGTGCCAGCAGTTTATCGGGAGTGAACACTGAAGCTTTCTTT
TRBV10-3	-	-	TRBJ2-3	CAISEHRLDTQYF	TGTGCCATCAGTGAACACCGCTTAGATACGCAGTATTTT
TRBV6-6	-	TRBD1	TRBJ1-5	CASTSGQGVSQPQHF	TGTGCCAGCACCTCAGGACAGGGGGTTAGTCAGCCCCAGCATTTT
TRBV5-1	-	TRBD2	TRBJ2-2	CASSISGGEAGELFF	TGCGCCAGCAGCATTTCGGGAGGAGAGGCCGGGGAGCTGTTTTTT
TRBV7-9	-	TRBD2	TRBJ2-7	CASSSLAGEQYF	TGTGCCAGCAGCTCCCTAGCGGGCGAGCAGTACTTC
TRBV2	few	-	TRBJ1-2	CASFAGRANYGYTF	TGTGCCAGTTTTGCCGGGAGGGCTAACTATGGCTACACCTTC
TRBV3-1/TRBV3-2	-	-	TRBJ2-3	CASSQPRTADTQYF	TGTGCCAGCAGCCAACCGCGGACTGCCGATACGCAGTATTTT
TRBV7-7	-	TRBD1	TRBJ1-1	CASSSDHRDRGLEGMNTEAFF	TGTGCCAGCAGCTCCGACCACCGGGACAGGGGGCTTGAGGGGATGAACACTGAAGCTTTCTTT
TRBV10-1	-	-	TRBJ1-5	CASSEVRGGPLNQPQHF	TGCGCCAGCAGTGAGGTTCGGGGGGGTCCCCTAAATCAGCCCCAGCATTTT
TRBV19	-	TRBD2	TRBJ2-7	CASSKLTSGSSAYEQYF	TGTGCCAGTAGTAAATTGACTAGCGGGAGTTCGGCCTACGAGCAGTACTTC
TRBV11-3	-	TRBD1	TRBJ2-7	CASSLTGAKGYEQYF	TGTGCCAGCAGCTTGACAGGGGCTAAAGGCTACGAGCAGTACTTC
TRBV2	-	-	TRBJ1-2	CASSVGTGAEHTF	-
TRBV10-2	-	-	TRBJ2-3	CASSPPGVENTDTQYF	TGCGCCAGCAGCCCTCCCGGGGTGGAGAACACAGATACGCAGTATTTT
TRBV12-5	-	-	TRBJ1-1	CASGLGGPQDCFF	TGTGCTAGTGGTTTAGGAGGGCCTCAAGATTGTTTCTTT
TRBV6-5	-	TRBD2	TRBJ2-2	CASSSPGGNTGELFF	TGTGCCAGCAGTTCCCCGGGGGGTAACACCGGGGAGCTGTTTTTT
TRBV19	-	TRBD2	TRBJ2-1	CASKLAGLSYNEQFF	TGTGCCAGTAAACTAGCGGGACTGTCCTACAATGAGCAGTTCTTC
TRBV6-4	medium-sized	TRBD1	TRBJ1-5	CASSETGGGNQPQHF	TGTGCCAGCAGTGAGACAGGGGGCGGCAATCAGCCCCAGCATTTT
TRBV4-3	-	-	TRBJ1-2	CASSQDMGVEGGYTF	TGCGCCAGCAGCCAAGATATGGGGGTGGAGGGTGGCTACACCTTC
TRBV25-1	-	TRBD2	TRBJ2-3	CASSEAGATDTQYF	TGTGCCAGCAGCGAGGCGGGAGCCACAGATACGCAGTATTTT
TRBV2	-	-	TRBJ1-1	CASGKDRTMNTEAFF	TGTGCCAGCGGTAAGGACAGAACCATGAACACTGAAGCTTTCTTT
TRBV3-1/TRBV3-2	-	-	TRBJ1-4	CASPLGQGTARGNEKLFF	TGTGCCAGCCCCTTAGGGCAGGGCACCGCCCGAGGAAATGAAAAACTGTTTTTT
TRBV4-3	-	TRBD2	TRBJ2-3	CASSQGTSGSRTKADTQYF	TGCGCCAGCAGCCAAGGGACTAGCGGATCACGCACGAAGGCAGATACGCAGTATTTT
TRBV5-1	-	-	TRBJ2-2	CASRIRVTDTGELFF	TGCGCCAGCAGGATCCGGGTTACGGACACCGGGGAGCTGTTTTTT
TRBV10-2	-	-	TRBJ1-1	CASSGYRDTEAFF	TGCGCCAGCAGTGGCTACAGGGACACTGAAGCTTTCTTT